This T cell receptor (beta chain) was documented in a study of blood T cell repertoires in COVID-19. Background on the study: Collection of acute and convalescent COVID-19 samples took place in the United States, Italy and Spain. In each case, the material was cDNA or gDNA derived from T cells, B-cell-depleted T cells, or PBMCs.

Some clones are missing from TCRdb's copy, which holds only in-frame ones; the method was immunoSEQ multiplex PCR. This sample yields roughly 430,000 clones, of which roughly 88% are seen a single time; 1.4% belongs to the top ten. Living in 24 US areas, the participants were between 18 and 89 years of age. Exposed enrollees had met someone with a PCR-confirmed or clinician-diagnosed COVID-19 case at some point within the 2 weeks before study entry. This CDR3 is 16 amino acids long. Germline CDR1 and CDR2: SGHTA and FQGNSA. This clone showed up just a few times. Mismatch with germline at one junction end may stem from a read error.

This sequence was found in a woman between 18 and 29 years old who had been exposed to COVID-19. J is TRBJ2-5 and V is TRBV7-2, with a tentative D call TRBD2 (7 bases). Specimen: PBMCs or T cells enriched from blood (not recorded which). The CDR3 loop is CASSLVGGGGQEAQYF. Written as DNA, the CDR3 is TGTGCCAGCAGCTTAGTAGGTGGGGGGGGGCAAGAGGCCCAGTACTTC.